Sequencing of this T cell receptor (beta chain) was carried out in a study of blood T cell repertoires in COVID-19. Background on the study: The United States, Italy and Spain were the sources of the acute and convalescent COVID-19 samples.

The CDR3 covers 12 residues. Trimming pared 5 bases from V and 8 bases from J, leaving 13 bases between. Method: immunoSEQ multiplex PCR; TCRdb's copy keeps in-frame clones and lacks some. Of 95,000 to 110,000 clones in the sample, roughly 90% are singletons; the top ten hold about 6.3%. This receptor was obtained from a human donor in a cohort sampled during active COVID-19. J is TRBJ1-1 and V is TRBV5-3; D unclear. TRBV5-3 is identified as an open reading frame with a role that is uncertain. The sample comprised peripheral blood. The CDR3 spells CARRSGFTEAFF. In DNA, the CDR3 is TGTGCCAGAAGATCCGGGTTCACCGAAGCTTTCTTT.